This T cell receptor beta chain was recorded in a study of T cells in Graves' hyperthyroidism and ophthalmopathy. Study results and limitations: Separating ophthalmopathy from stable hyperthyroidism was achieved by a 13 V-J model. Most thyroid clonotypes expanded above 0.001 appeared in blood too.

Amplified TCR beta CDR3 regions came from RNA transcripts. Carried out on the TCR CDR3, a first-round RT-PCR used the HTBI primer set. TCRdb reprocessed the multiplex PCR reads with MiXCR, giving one entry per CDR3 protein. The sample holds 660,000 or so distinct CDR3 sequences, just under 45% seen once. The study left out patients who had uncontrolled infection, other autoimmune disease, pregnancy or lactation. The diagnoses drew upon clinical symptoms, serum thyroxine and TRAb, thyroid ultrasound and orbital computed tomography. CDR1 and CDR2 from the germline V gene are SGDLS and YYNGEE. The CDR3 is 14 residues long. Trimming shortened V by 3 bases and J by 0 bases, and 7 bases separated the two germline ends. The table lists this clonotype with a few counts. Its antigen remains unknown.

Input material: peripheral blood or thyroid tissue (not recorded which). The sequence was collected from an adult man with Graves' disease, either hyperthyroidism or ophthalmopathy (not recorded which). The chain uses TRBV9 and TRBJ1-3; D call uncertain. CDR3 residues: CASSGWGSGNTIYF. The CDR3 region has the DNA TGTGCCAGCAGCGGCTGGGGCTCTGGAAACACCATATATTTT.